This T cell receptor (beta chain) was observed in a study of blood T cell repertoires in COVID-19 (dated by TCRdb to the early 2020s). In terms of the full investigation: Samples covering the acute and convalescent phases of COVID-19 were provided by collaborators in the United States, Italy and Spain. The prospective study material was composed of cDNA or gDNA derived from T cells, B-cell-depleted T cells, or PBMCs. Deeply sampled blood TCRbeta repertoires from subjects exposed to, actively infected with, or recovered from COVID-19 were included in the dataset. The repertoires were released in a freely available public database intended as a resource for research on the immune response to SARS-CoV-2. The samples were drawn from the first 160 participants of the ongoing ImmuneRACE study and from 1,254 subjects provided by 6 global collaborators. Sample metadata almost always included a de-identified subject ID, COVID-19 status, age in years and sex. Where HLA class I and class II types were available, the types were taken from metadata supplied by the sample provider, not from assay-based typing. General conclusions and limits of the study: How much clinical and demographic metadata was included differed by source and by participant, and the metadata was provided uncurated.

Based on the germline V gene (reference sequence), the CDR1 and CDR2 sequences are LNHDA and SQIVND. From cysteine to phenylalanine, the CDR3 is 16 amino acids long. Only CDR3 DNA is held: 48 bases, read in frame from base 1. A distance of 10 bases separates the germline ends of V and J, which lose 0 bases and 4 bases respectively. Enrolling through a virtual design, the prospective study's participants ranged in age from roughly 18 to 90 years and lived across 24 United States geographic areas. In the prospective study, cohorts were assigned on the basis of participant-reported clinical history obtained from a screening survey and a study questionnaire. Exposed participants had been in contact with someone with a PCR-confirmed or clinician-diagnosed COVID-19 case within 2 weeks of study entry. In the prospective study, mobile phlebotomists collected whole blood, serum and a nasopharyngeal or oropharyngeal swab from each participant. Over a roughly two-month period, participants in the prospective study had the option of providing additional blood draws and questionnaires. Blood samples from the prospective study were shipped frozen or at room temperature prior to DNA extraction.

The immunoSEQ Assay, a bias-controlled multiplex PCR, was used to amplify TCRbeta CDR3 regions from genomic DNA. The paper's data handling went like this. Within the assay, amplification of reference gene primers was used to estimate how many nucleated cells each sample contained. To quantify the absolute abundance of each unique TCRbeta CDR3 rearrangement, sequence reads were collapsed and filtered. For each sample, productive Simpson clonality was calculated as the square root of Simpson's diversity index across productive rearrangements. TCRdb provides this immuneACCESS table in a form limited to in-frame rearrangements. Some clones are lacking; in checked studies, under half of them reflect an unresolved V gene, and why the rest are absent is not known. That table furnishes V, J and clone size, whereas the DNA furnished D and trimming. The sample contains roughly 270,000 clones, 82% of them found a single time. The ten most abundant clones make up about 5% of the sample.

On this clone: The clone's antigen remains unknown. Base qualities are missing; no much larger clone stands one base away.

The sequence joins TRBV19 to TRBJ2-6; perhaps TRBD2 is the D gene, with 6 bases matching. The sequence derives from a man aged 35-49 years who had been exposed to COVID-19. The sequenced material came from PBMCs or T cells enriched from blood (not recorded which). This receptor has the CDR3 CASSIDSGVGANVLTF. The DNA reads TGTGCCAGTAGTATAGATTCGGGGGTCGGGGCCAACGTCCTGACTTTC.